What follows are 22 T cell receptor beta chains derived from one specimen sequenced in a study of vaccination and CD4 T cells after COVID-19. Antigens for these TCRs are unknown. Sequencing of the DNA from cultured CD4+ T cells was carried out with the Oncomine TCR Beta short-read assay. TCRdb independently ran MiXCR on the PCR reads; one entry per CDR3 protein. Here the sample spans under 25,000 distinct CDR3 sequences, roughly 50% being singletons. As for treatment: roughly 10-day PBMC culture with coronavirus spike peptide pools or control peptides (ViraFEST assay). The specimen sequenced was cultured CD4+ T cells from blood. Source of these receptors: a human donor with COVID-19.

In its sample, this clonotype was seen a few times. This chain uses TRBV20-1 with TRBJ2-1; 7 nucleotides agree with TRBD1. V shed 6 bases and J 4 bases; nucleotides not matched to a gene: 9. CDR3 length equals 14 residues. The germline V gene has CDR1 DFQATT and CDR2 SNEGSKA (reference sequence). Written as DNA, the CDR3 is TGCAGTGCGCCGGGACAGCCACAGTACAATGAGCAGTTCTTC. It codes for CSAPGQPQYNEQFF.

The V gene is TRBV20-1, the J gene TRBJ1-3; TRBD1 might be the D (6 bases). Germline CDR1 and CDR2: DFQATT and SNEGSKA (reference sequence). CDR3 length: 16 residues. V was trimmed by 2 bases and J by 4 bases, leaving 18 bases between them. The CDR3 region is CSARRGGPSGGNTIYF. DNA for the CDR3: TGCAGTGCTAGAAGGGGGGGGCCCTCCGGGGGAAACACCATATATTTT.

The chain couples TRBV11-2 to TRBJ2-3; 7 bases are a match to TRBD1. The CDR3 covers 13 residues. Germline V gene lookup returns CDR1 SGHAT and CDR2 FQNNGV. J lost 6 bases, V lost 4 bases, and 4 bases had no gene match. Written as DNA, the CDR3 is TGTGCCAGCAGCTACAGGGGTAGGGATACGCAGTATTTT. It codes for CASSYRGRDTQYF.

This clonotype was recorded a few times. The chain carries TRBV21-1 and TRBJ1-2. TRBV21-1 is annotated as a pseudogene. CDR3 size: 15 residues. CDR3 sequence reads: CASSKELERFYGYTF. The CDR3, as DNA: TGTGCCAGCAGCAAAGAATTGGAGAGATTCTATGGCTACACCTTC.

The V call is TRBV28, the J call TRBJ2-3; TRBD2 matches at 7 bases. From germline, CDR1 is MDHEN and CDR2 SYDVKM. This CDR3 comprises 14 residues. Unmatched junction bases numbered 5, after V lost 8 bases and J lost 0 bases. The CDR3 region is CASGLVGSTDTQYF. DNA for the CDR3: TGTGCCAGCGGACTAGTGGGGAGCACAGATACGCAGTATTTT.

The chain links TRBV27 to TRBJ2-2; 9 nucleotides match TRBD1. CDR1 is MNHEY, CDR2 SMNVEV, per germline (reference sequence). V trimming: 6 bases; J trimming: 1 base; junction bases outside the gene matches: 3. The CDR3 length is 15 residues. The CDR3 coding sequence is TGTGCCAGCAGACTGGACAGGGGGAACACCGGGGAGCTGTTTTTT. It specifies CASRLDRGNTGELFF.

This clonotype occurred a few times. The V call is TRBV6-5, the J call TRBJ1-1, with D unresolved. V was clipped by 0 bases and J by 4 bases, with 6 bases between them. The germline V gene has CDR1 MNHEY and CDR2 SVGAGI. The CDR3 length is 13 residues. In DNA, the CDR3 is TGTGCCAGCAGTTACTCGAGTGTCACTGAAGCTTTCTTT. It translates to CASSYSSVTEAFF.

The chain combines TRBV6-4 with TRBJ2-1; 8 bases are a match to TRBD1. This CDR3 contains 16 residues. Germline CDR1 is MRHNA and CDR2 is SNTAGT. The V and J ends lost 4 bases and 5 bases, in that order; junction bases with no gene match: 10. CDR3 protein: CASSVVGRGQDNEQFF. The CDR3 DNA is TGTGCCAGCAGTGTGGTCGGCAGGGGGCAAGACAATGAGCAGTTCTTC.

The table lists this clonotype with a few counts. The chain couples TRBV6-1 to TRBJ1-1; 7 bases map to TRBD1. There are 13 residues in the CDR3. Per germline, CDR1 MNHNS and CDR2 SASEGT. V shed 5 bases and J 4 bases; nucleotides not matched to a gene: 4. The CDR3 sequence: CASSMTGTTEAFF. The CDR3 DNA reads as TGTGCCAGCAGTATGACAGGGACCACTGAAGCTTTCTTT.

The chain has TRBV6-1 and TRBJ2-1; 8 nucleotides agree with TRBD2. This CDR3 comprises 17 residues. V trimming: 6 bases; J trimming: 2 bases; junction bases outside the gene matches: 12. Germline CDR1 and CDR2: MNHNS and SASEGT. The CDR3 DNA is TGTGCCAGCAGACCCCACAATAGCGGGGCACCCTACAATGAGCAGTTCTTC. It codes for CASRPHNSGAPYNEQFF.

This chain links TRBV19 with TRBJ1-1; D not certain. With 11 bases removed from V and 0 bases from J, the gap between germline ends came to 13 bases. The CDR3 has 13 residues. Germline V gene lookup returns CDR1 LNHDA and CDR2 SQIVND (reference sequence). CDR3 nucleotide sequence: TGTGCCGCCGGGGATATCTTGAACACTGAAGCTTTCTTT. The encoded protein is CAAGDILNTEAFF.

This chain joins TRBV11-3 and TRBJ2-7; no clear D gene. V was cut by 1 base and J by 0 bases, with 10 bases left in between. Looked up from germline, CDR1 is SGHNT and CDR2 is YENEEA. This CDR3 comprises 15 residues. Written as DNA, the CDR3 is TGTGCCAGCAGCTTAGTTAGTGCACACTCCTACGAGCAGTACTTC. Protein sequence: CASSLVSAHSYEQYF.

The sample holds a few counts of this clonotype. V is TRBV20-1 and J is TRBJ2-1; 9 bases map to TRBD2. CDR1 is DFQATT, CDR2 SNEGSKA, per germline (reference sequence). The CDR3 length is 16 residues. The J segment lost 5 bases and the V segment lost 6 bases, leaving 14 bases of the junction unmatched. CDR3 amino acids: CSAKPLRGGSNNEQFF. CDR3 sequence (DNA): TGCAGTGCGAAACCGTTGCGGGGGGGCAGTAACAATGAGCAGTTCTTC.

The gene calls are TRBV5-1 and TRBJ1-1; TRBD1 matches at 8 bases. J gave up 1 base and V 4 bases, and 6 bases lay outside the gene matches. This CDR3 is built from 15 residues. Looked up from germline, CDR1 is SGHRS and CDR2 is YFSETQ. The CDR3 nucleotides are TGCGCCAGCAGCGGCAGGGGGCGAACGAACACTGAAGCTTTCTTT. Residues: CASSGRGRTNTEAFF.

The chain is built from TRBV20-1 and TRBJ1-2; 10 bases are shared with TRBD1. Germline V gene data show CDR1 as DFQATT and CDR2 as SNEGSKA (reference sequence). This CDR3 has 15 residues. V gave up 0 bases and J gave up 2 bases; unmatched junction bases: 3. The CDR3, as DNA: TGCAGTGCTAGAGATCCGGACAGGGGGAACTATGGCTACACCTTC. It yields the protein CSARDPDRGNYGYTF.

The rearrangement uses TRBV7-6 and TRBJ1-6; D is uncertain. The CDR3 consists of 16 residues. Trimming cost V 5 bases and J 7 bases, with 18 bases left between them. Germline CDR1 is SGHVS and CDR2 is FNYEAQ. The CDR3 nucleotides read TGTGCCAGCAGCCCCGTAACGAGGTCCGAAAATTCACCCCTCCACTTT. This gives the protein CASSPVTRSENSPLHF.

The rearrangement uses TRBV5-1 and TRBJ1-2, with 9 bases matching TRBD1. CDR3 length equals 14 residues. The germline V gene encodes CDR1 SGHRS and CDR2 YFSETQ. Trimming removed 4 bases from V and 5 bases from J; junction bases left unmatched: 6. CDR3 bases: TGCGCCAGCAGCCGGGGACAGGGAGAGTATGGCTACACCTTC. Protein: CASSRGQGEYGYTF.

The V call is TRBV19, the J call TRBJ1-3, with D unclear. The V and J ends lost 5 bases and 3 bases respectively, with 8 bases between them. This CDR3 is 13 amino acids long. The germline V gene encodes CDR1 LNHDA and CDR2 SQIVND (reference sequence). This chain's CDR3 is CASSGRNGNTIYF. CDR3 DNA sequence: TGTGCCAGTAGTGGCCGCAATGGAAACACCATATATTTT.

In its sample, this clonotype was seen once. The rearrangement links TRBV12-3 or TRBV12-4 to TRBJ1-5; 7 bases are shared with TRBD1. This CDR3 is 15 amino acids long. The junction had 4 bases not matched to a gene; V was cut back by 5 bases and J by 0 bases. In DNA form, the CDR3 reads TGTGCCAGCAGTAGACAGGGCAATAGCAATCAGCCCCAGCATTTT. Translation: CASSRQGNSNQPQHF.

J is TRBJ1-6 and V is TRBV19; possible D gene TRBD1, 5 bases. V lost 7 bases and J 8 bases, leaving 15 bases between the germline ends. This CDR3 is 14 amino acids long. Per germline, CDR1 LNHDA and CDR2 SQIVND (reference sequence). CDR3 nucleotide sequence: TGTGCCAGTAAAAATCAAGGGGAGCATTCACCCCTCCACTTT. Its translation is CASKNQGEHSPLHF.

The chain carries TRBV20-1 and TRBJ2-5, with 7 bases that match TRBD2. Looked up from germline, CDR1 is DFQATT and CDR2 is SNEGSKA (reference sequence). CDR3 length: 15 residues. After removal of 3 bases from V and 2 bases from J, the junction contained 9 bases not matched to a gene. The CDR3: CSASREASRQETQYF. In nucleotides, the CDR3 is TGCAGTGCTAGTCGGGAGGCATCTCGGCAAGAGACCCAGTACTTC.

This clonotype was observed a few times. The chain is built from TRBV7-2 and TRBJ1-3; D is undetermined. Per the germline V gene, CDR1 is SGHTA and CDR2 is FQGNSA. V shed 5 bases and J shed 4 bases, with 12 bases lying between them. This CDR3 spans 14 amino acids. The CDR3 sequence is CASSPIARGNTIYF. The CDR3, as DNA: TGTGCCAGCAGCCCAATAGCCAGGGGAAACACCATATATTTT.